These 24 T cell receptor beta chains were all obtained from the same sample, sequenced in a study of cytomegalovirus exposure and HLA in healthy donors. The PCR had 60 Vbeta and 13 Jbeta primers. Using immunoSEQ multiplex PCR, the repertoire was profiled, and TCRdb retains in-frame clones only, with some absent. The profile shows 90,000 to 140,000 clones, more than 60% of them singletons. The sequencing sample was made of PBMCs. The receptors originated from a male donor in good health and CMV-seronegative.

The chain combines TRBV27 with TRBJ1-5, with TRBD1 identical over 8 bases. This CDR3 spans 15 amino acids. Losses at the gene ends were 5 bases for V and 2 bases for J; bases not matched to a gene: 5. Germline-derived CDR1 and CDR2 are MNHEY and SMNVEV (reference sequence). CDR3 region: CASSQGASGNQPQHF. The CDR3 coding sequence is TGTGCCAGCAGTCAGGGGGCATCTGGCAATCAGCCCCAGCATTTT.

This sequence joins TRBV28 and TRBJ1-1, with D possibly being TRBD1 (6 bases). Trimming took off 2 bases at V and 1 base at J, with 11 bases between the two ends. The germline V gene has CDR1 MDHEN and CDR2 SYDVKM. This CDR3 is built from 15 residues. As DNA, the CDR3 is TGTGCCAGCAGTTTAGGGGGCCCAGGGAACACTGAAGCTTTCTTT. This gives the protein CASSLGGPGNTEAFF. Drawing the rest from reference TRBV28 and TRBJ1-1, the complete variable domain is DVKVTQSSRYLVKRTGEKVFLECVQDMDHENMFWYRQDPGLGLRLIYFSYDVKMKEKGDIPEGYSVSREKKERFSLILESASTNQTSMYLCASSLGGPGNTEAFFGQGTRLTVV.

This clone was found a few times. This chain joins TRBV4-3 and TRBJ2-6; the D gene is possibly TRBD2 (5 bases). V was clipped by 0 bases and J by 2 bases, with 8 bases between them. Germline CDR1 and CDR2: LGHNA and YSLEER. This CDR3 has 16 amino acids. CDR3 nucleotide sequence: TGCGCCAGCAGCCAAGATTTCGGGGCTGGGGCCAACGTCCTGACTTTC. Protein: CASSQDFGAGANVLTF.

The genes are TRBV2 and TRBJ1-2; a possible D gene is TRBD1 (5 bases). The CDR3 extends over 17 amino acids. Germline CDR1 and CDR2: SNHLY and FYNNEI. Trimming left V 4 bases short and J 2 bases short, with 20 bases between. The CDR3 sequence is CASSARTPARGNYGYTF. CDR3 in DNA: TGTGCCAGCAGTGCCCGGACACCGGCACGGGGGAACTATGGCTACACCTTC. The entire variable domain, with the rest obtained from reference TRBV2 and TRBJ1-2, is as follows: EPEVTQTPSHQVTQMGQEVILRCVPISNHLYFYWYRQILGQKVEFLVSFYNNEISEKSEIFDDQFSVERPDGSNFTLKIRSTKLEDSAMYFCASSARTPARGNYGYTFGSGTRLTVV.

J is TRBJ2-5 and V is TRBV5-4; D remains ambiguous. Germline V CDR1 and CDR2: SGHNT, YYREEE (reference sequence). There are 11 residues in the CDR3. V was cut by 4 bases and J by 2 bases, with 3 bases left in between. The CDR3 bases are TGTGCCAGCAGCCGGCAAGAGACCCAGTACTTC. Its protein is CASSRQETQYF.

CDR3 residues: CAWRGGQGVHEQYF. The CDR3 coding sequence is TGTGCCTGGAGGGGGGGACAGGGGGTTCACGAGCAGTACTTC. The chain employs TRBV30 and TRBJ2-5; TRBD1 agrees at 11 bases. The J call may be wrong; the DNA end is better matched by TRBJ2-7. The CDR3 contains 14 residues. The germline V gene has CDR1 GTSNPN and CDR2 SVGIG (reference sequence).

The chain links TRBV28 to TRBJ2-7, with a weak D call TRBD1 (6 bases). V was shortened by 6 bases and J by 2 bases, with 14 bases between the two germline ends. This CDR3 has 14 amino acids. CDR1 MDHEN and CDR2 SYDVKM come from the germline V gene. As DNA, the CDR3 is TGTGCCAGCAGCCCAGGGGCCCACACCTACGAGCAGTACTTC. It specifies CASSPGAHTYEQYF.

V and J are TRBV7-2 and TRBJ2-2; TRBD2 agrees at 9 bases. CDR3 length equals 18 residues. Germline CDR1 reads SGHTA; CDR2 reads FQGNSA. With V trimmed by 3 bases and J by 5 bases, 13 bases remained unmatched. CDR3 loop: CASSLLGGRASGTGELFF. The CDR3 bases are TGTGCCAGCAGCTTGTTGGGCGGGAGGGCCAGTGGGACCGGGGAGCTGTTTTTT.

This clone was seen more than once but under ten times. One end of the junction varies from germline; a read error may be responsible. V usage is TRBV5-4 and J usage is TRBJ2-3; 14 bases line up with TRBD2. There are 14 residues in the CDR3. Germline values: CDR1 SGHNT, CDR2 YYREEE (reference sequence). The CDR3 DNA reads as TGTGCCAGCAGCTTGGCTGGGACTAGCGGGAGTGAGGATTTT. This translates into CASSLAGTSGSEDF.

The chain recombines TRBV28 with TRBJ2-3; D remains unclear. This CDR3 has 13 residues. The germline V gene encodes CDR1 MDHEN and CDR2 SYDVKM. V gave up 11 bases and J gave up 0 bases, with 12 bases separating them. The CDR3 is CACRGTSTDTQYF. The CDR3 nucleotides are TGTGCCTGTAGAGGTACTAGCACAGATACGCAGTATTTT.

The V gene is TRBV5-1, the J gene TRBJ2-3; the D is unclear. The germline V gene encodes CDR1 SGHRS and CDR2 YFSETQ. The CDR3 sequence is 11 residues long. V gave up 2 bases and J gave up 6 bases, with 4 bases separating them. The CDR3 is CASSLEDTQYF. The CDR3 DNA sequence: TGCGCCAGCAGCTTAGAGGATACGCAGTATTTT.

In nucleotides, the CDR3 is TGTGCCAGCAGTTCCCTCCAGGGAGGAAATGAAAAACTGTTTTTT. Translation gives CASSSLQGGNEKLFF. The chain is built from TRBV28 and TRBJ1-4, with TRBD1 as a possible D gene (5 bases). The germline gives CDR1 MDHEN, CDR2 SYDVKM. The ends were cut back, 4 bases at V and 5 bases at J, with 14 bases in the middle. The CDR3 extends over 15 amino acids.

The chain couples TRBV4-3 to TRBJ2-7; 7 bases map to TRBD1. The CDR3 runs 16 residues. Germline assignment: CDR1 LGHNA and CDR2 YSLEER. Trimming cost V 0 bases and J 0 bases; bases outside gene matches: 5. This CDR3 reads CASSQDRTGSSYEQYF. For the CDR3, the DNA is TGCGCCAGCAGCCAAGACCGGACAGGAAGCTCCTACGAGCAGTACTTC.

The genes are TRBV19 and TRBJ1-2, with 7 nucleotides matching TRBD1. Germline CDR1 and CDR2: LNHDA and SQIVND (reference sequence). V lost 6 bases, J lost 8 bases, and 9 bases stayed unmatched. This CDR3 spans 13 amino acids. This CDR3 reads CASRPGGSRGYTF. In DNA form, the CDR3 reads TGTGCCAGTAGGCCAGGGGGTTCAAGAGGCTACACCTTC.

This clone was seen just once. The genes are TRBV6-5 and TRBJ2-3, with TRBD1 matching over 9 bases. The CDR3 is 13 amino acids. The V gene's germline CDR1 is MNHEY and CDR2 SVGAGI. The V segment lost 10 bases and the J segment 1 base; nucleotides outside the gene matches: 3. In DNA, the CDR3 is TGTGCCACCCGGGACAGGGGCACAGATACGCAGTATTTT. As protein: CATRDRGTDTQYF.

CDR3 region: CASSSPSLPRYEQYF. The CDR3 DNA is TGTGCCAGCAGCTCCCCAAGCCTACCCAGGTACGAGCAGTACTTC. The chain is built from TRBV7-2 and TRBJ2-7; D is unclear. The CDR3 runs 15 residues. V lost 4 bases to trimming and J lost 4 bases, with 17 bases between them. Germline V lookup: CDR1 SGHTA, CDR2 FQGNSA.

This clone appeared a single time. V usage is TRBV5-6 and J usage is TRBJ1-6; D perhaps matches TRBD1 (6 bases). The V end lost 4 bases, the J end lost 2 bases, and 16 bases lay between the germline ends. CDR1 is SGHDT, CDR2 YYEEEE, per germline. The CDR3 spans 17 residues. The chain's CDR3 is CASSPQGRSTYNSPLHF. The CDR3 nucleotides read TGTGCCAGCAGCCCCCAGGGGCGAAGCACCTATAATTCACCCCTCCACTTT. The whole variable domain, remainder taken from reference TRBV5-6 and TRBJ1-6, is DAGVTQSPTHLIKTRGQQVTLRCSPKSGHDTVSWYQQALGQGPQFIFQYYEEEERQRGNFPDRFSGHQFPNYSSELNVNALLLGDSALYLCASSPQGRSTYNSPLHFGNGTRLTVT.

The genes are TRBV28 and TRBJ2-3; 8 positions match TRBD2. V lost 5 bases, J lost 2 bases, and 6 bases stayed unmatched. This CDR3 region has 15 residues. From germline, CDR1 is MDHEN and CDR2 SYDVKM. CDR3 loop: CASSPEREFTDTQYF. DNA of the CDR3: TGTGCCAGCAGTCCCGAGCGGGAGTTCACAGATACGCAGTATTTT.

J is TRBJ2-1 and V is TRBV7-7; D is possibly TRBD2 (6 bases). Germline CDR1 is SSHAT and CDR2 is FNYEAQ (reference sequence). Trimming cost V 2 bases and J 0 bases, with 11 bases left between them. The CDR3 sequence is 16 residues long. For the CDR3, the DNA is TGTGCCAGCAGCTTAACGCCGGGAGCCTCCTACAATGAGCAGTTCTTC. It translates to CASSLTPGASYNEQFF.

The chain recombines TRBV18 with TRBJ1-2; D gene ambiguous. CDR3 length equals 13 residues. Trimming took 5 bases from V and 0 from J, leaving 7 bases between them. Germline V gene data show CDR1 as KGHSH and CDR2 as LQKENI. The CDR3 sequence is CASSGAANYGYTF. The CDR3 coding sequence is TGTGCCAGCTCAGGCGCGGCTAACTATGGCTACACCTTC.

The V and J genes are TRBV5-4 and TRBJ2-1; 9 bases agree with TRBD2. The CDR3 totals 15 residues. After removal of 4 bases from V and 5 bases from J, the junction contained 7 bases not matched to a gene. Germline loops: CDR1 SGHNT, CDR2 YYREEE (reference sequence). CDR3 sequence reads: CASSPPGGRDNEQFF. The CDR3 nucleotides read TGTGCCAGCAGCCCCCCGGGCGGGAGGGACAATGAGCAGTTCTTC. Based on the CDR3 plus reference TRBV5-4 and TRBJ2-1, the full variable domain is ETGVTQSPTHLIKTRGQQVTLRCSSQSGHNTVSWYQQALGQGPQFIFQYYREEENGRGNFPPRFSGLQFPNYSSELNVNALELDDSALYLCASSPPGGRDNEQFFGPGTRLTVL.

This clone has just a few counts. The V and J genes are TRBV27 and TRBJ1-1, with D perhaps matching TRBD1 (6 bases). The CDR3 has 14 residues. The germline V gene has CDR1 MNHEY and CDR2 SMNVEV (reference sequence). Trimming removed 5 bases at V and 1 base at J, with 11 bases between. For the CDR3, the DNA is TGTGCCAGCAGTGGACAGTCCAGGAACACTGAAGCTTTCTTT. Protein sequence: CASSGQSRNTEAFF.

CDR3 nucleotides: TGTGCCAGCAGCTTGAACGGTGACTATGGCTACACCTTC. Protein product: CASSLNGDYGYTF. The gene calls are TRBV5-5 and TRBJ1-2; D ambiguous. The V gene lost 1 base and the J gene lost 3 bases, with 7 bases spanning the gap. There are 13 residues in the CDR3. Germline assignment: CDR1 SGHKS and CDR2 YYEKEE (reference sequence).

This clone has more than one count but fewer than ten. The chain recombines TRBV9 with TRBJ2-1; TRBD1 might be the D (7 bases). Per the germline V gene, CDR1 is SGDLS and CDR2 is YYNGEE. This CDR3 spans 14 amino acids. V was cut by 1 base and J by 7 bases, with 12 bases left in between. The CDR3 nucleotides read TGTGCCAGCAGCGTATCCCCAGGGGGGAATGAGCAGTTCTTC. This gives the protein CASSVSPGGNEQFF.